The 14 T cell receptor beta chains presented below share a single source sample, sequenced in a study of blood T cell repertoires in COVID-19. Using immunoSEQ multiplex PCR, the repertoire was profiled, and TCRdb retains in-frame clones only, with some absent. The sample holds 60,000 or so clones, approximately 88% seen once. The sample comprised peripheral blood. Receptors were obtained from a man in his thirties or forties with COVID-19, enrolled during active disease.

The chain recombines TRBV6-2 or TRBV6-3 with TRBJ1-1; D not resolved. This CDR3 contains 13 residues. Germline assignment: CDR1 MNHEY and CDR2 SVGEGT. V was trimmed by 5 bases and J by 1 base, leaving 8 bases between them. CDR3 nucleotides: TGTGCCAGCAGTAATGAGGAGAACACTGAAGCTTTCTTT. This encodes CASSNEENTEAFF.

The rearrangement uses TRBV19 and TRBJ2-7; TRBD1 agrees at 7 bases. Germline V gives CDR1 LNHDA, CDR2 SQIVND (reference sequence). J lost 6 bases, V lost 6 bases, and 11 bases had no gene match. The CDR3 runs 14 residues. The DNA for the CDR3 is TGTGCCAGTAGACAACCCCCCCCAGGGGGCGAGCAGTACTTC. Encoded protein: CASRQPPPGGEQYF.

This clone has just a few counts. The rearrangement uses TRBV2 and TRBJ2-7, with D possibly TRBD2 on 6 matching bases. Germline CDR1 SNHLY, CDR2 FYNNEI. The CDR3 runs 13 residues. Trimming removed 10 bases at V and 2 bases at J, with 15 bases between. The CDR3 here is CATARDSTYEQYF. The CDR3 DNA is TGTGCCACCGCCCGGGACTCCACCTACGAGCAGTACTTC. The whole variable domain, filled in from reference TRBV2 and TRBJ2-7, reads EPEVTQTPSHQVTQMGQEVILRCVPISNHLYFYWYRQILGQKVEFLVSFYNNEISEKSEIFDDQFSVERPDGSNFTLKIRSTKLEDSAMYFCATARDSTYEQYFGPGTRLTVT.

This chain joins TRBV19 and TRBJ2-1, with TRBD2 matching over 9 bases. Germline lookup yields CDR1 LNHDA and CDR2 SQIVND (reference sequence). There are 19 residues in the CDR3. Germline trimming cut 1 base from V and 5 bases from J; bases unmatched to any gene: 15. The CDR3 bases are TGTGCCAGTAGTATAGGGGTAATGAGAAGGCGGGAGGGCCACAATGAGCAGTTCTTC. Encoded protein: CASSIGVMRRREGHNEQFF.

This chain connects TRBV5-6 to TRBJ1-2; 10 nucleotides agree with TRBD1. The V segment lost 3 bases and the J segment 4 bases; nucleotides outside the gene matches: 6. In germline, CDR1 is SGHDT, CDR2 YYEEEE. The CDR3 loop spans 15 amino acids. This CDR3 is CASSSGTGVSYGYTF. The CDR3 bases are TGTGCCAGCAGCTCGGGGACAGGGGTGAGCTATGGCTACACCTTC. Full variable domain (remainder filled in from reference TRBV5-6 and TRBJ1-2): DAGVTQSPTHLIKTRGQQVTLRCSPKSGHDTVSWYQQALGQGPQFIFQYYEEEERQRGNFPDRFSGHQFPNYSSELNVNALLLGDSALYLCASSSGTGVSYGYTFGSGTRLTVV.

This clone was seen a single time. The chain carries TRBV5-6 and TRBJ1-2, with unresolved D. There are 12 residues in the CDR3. CDR1 SGHDT and CDR2 YYEEEE come from the germline V gene. V lost 5 bases, J lost 7 bases, and 12 bases lay in between. This CDR3 is CASRTAIGGYTF. Written as DNA, the CDR3 is TGTGCCAGCAGAACAGCCATCGGTGGCTACACCTTC.

V is TRBV9 and J is TRBJ2-1, with 11 positions matching TRBD2. CDR3 length equals 15 residues. The germline V gene encodes CDR1 SGDLS and CDR2 YYNGEE. Trimming at V came to 0 bases and at J to 5 bases, leaving 1 base not matched to a gene. In DNA form, the CDR3 reads TGTGCCAGCAGCGTAGTGGGACTAGCGGACAATGAGCAGTTCTTC. Its protein product is CASSVVGLADNEQFF.

V and J are TRBV6-5 and TRBJ1-4, with 10 bases that match TRBD1. Germline-derived CDR1 and CDR2 are MNHEY and SVGAGI. Trimming took 6 bases from V and 8 from J; bases not matched to a gene: 6. CDR3 length: 14 amino acids. The CDR3 sequence: CASSSRTGGEKLFF. The DNA of the CDR3 is TGTGCCAGCAGCTCCCGGACAGGGGGGGAAAAACTGTTTTTT.

The V and J genes are TRBV14 and TRBJ2-7; D perhaps matches TRBD2 (6 bases). V lost 1 base and J lost 0, with 10 bases in between. This CDR3 is built from 15 residues. In germline, CDR1 is SGHDN, CDR2 FVKESK. CDR3 amino acids: CASSQGLDYSYEQYF. The DNA for the CDR3 is TGTGCCAGCAGCCAAGGTCTGGACTACTCCTACGAGCAGTACTTC.

This clone was counted once. V and J are TRBV9 and TRBJ2-7; the match to TRBD1 covers 9 bases. V lost 3 bases, J lost 7 bases, and 8 bases stayed unmatched. Per the germline V gene, CDR1 is SGDLS and CDR2 is YYNGEE. The CDR3 totals 14 residues. CDR3 in amino acids: CASSATGGAFEQYF. DNA of the CDR3: TGTGCCAGCAGCGCCACAGGGGGCGCTTTTGAGCAGTACTTC.

The V and J genes are TRBV5-6 and TRBJ1-1, with D uncertain. The V end was cut by 0 bases, the J end by 1 base, with 7 bases between. The length of the CDR3 is 14 residues. The germline gives CDR1 SGHDT, CDR2 YYEEEE. The chain's CDR3 is CASSLGAGNTEAFF. CDR3 coding DNA: TGTGCCAGCAGCTTGGGTGCGGGGAACACTGAAGCTTTCTTT.

V and J are TRBV5-4 and TRBJ1-5; 7 nucleotides agree with TRBD1. Germline V gives CDR1 SGHNT, CDR2 YYREEE (reference sequence). The CDR3 covers 15 residues. Trimming removed 0 bases from V and 11 bases from J; junction bases left unmatched: 11. The CDR3 region is CASSLGGQRFGAQHF. The CDR3 region has the DNA TGTGCCAGCAGCTTGGGGGGACAGCGGTTCGGGGCCCAGCATTTT.

The chain links TRBV30 to TRBJ2-7, with 8 bases fitting TRBD2. Looked up from germline, CDR1 is GTSNPN and CDR2 is SVGIG (reference sequence). V trimming: 4 bases; J trimming: 3 bases; junction bases outside the gene matches: 5. The CDR3 extends over 13 amino acids. The CDR3 is CAWTHGGGYEQYF. The CDR3, as DNA: TGTGCCTGGACCCACGGGGGGGGCTACGAGCAGTACTTC.

The rearrangement uses TRBV7-9 and TRBJ2-7; no reliable D call. The CDR3 length is 15 residues. Germline CDR1 and CDR2: SEHNR and FQNEAQ (reference sequence). Between the trimmed V and J ends, which lost 1 base and 4 bases, there was a span of 14 bases. The CDR3 sequence is CASSLGPGTVYEQYF. Here the CDR3 DNA reads TGTGCCAGCAGCTTAGGTCCAGGAACCGTGTACGAGCAGTACTTC.